This TCR beta chain originates from a study of synovial regulatory T cells in juvenile arthritis (dated by TCRdb to the mid-2010s). Study-level background: Among the sequenced patients, three were classified as therapy-naive, methotrexate plus infliximab was given to one, methotrexate was given to 5 to 7, and treatment information was unavailable for one. Effector T cell subsets were also sequenced in the study cohort for comparisons, but only blood and synovial fluid Treg cells are covered by the Treg dataset alone. Treg and Teff subsets from 11 JIA patients with active disease were included in the TCR repertoire comparisons. The study compared TCRbeta CDR3 repertoires of blood iaTreg cells, other blood Treg cells and synovial fluid Treg cells from matched patient samples.

HLA-DR+ Treg cells were designated as iaTreg cells, which were found to be more frequent in NO ID than ID patients at Tend and were hypothesised to expand during inflammation. TCR repertoires were obtained from roughly 11 juvenile idiopathic arthritis patients with active disease who had not reached inactive disease, of whom 3 were polyarticular and 8 were oligoarticular. The TCR-sequenced patients had a median age of around 11 years (range about 2.1-22.9) and median disease duration of about 7 years (range 0.2-19.1). Samples for TCR repertoire analysis were collected at two centres in Italy. Peripheral blood mononuclear cells were isolated by Histopaque-1077 density gradient and cryopreserved in roughly 90% FCS with about 10% DMSO. Frequency classes this clone as medium-sized (0.01 to 0.1%); no count is given. What this receptor recognizes is not known. Looking up the germline V gene (reference sequence) yields CDR1 LNHNV and CDR2 YYDKDF. From cysteine to phenylalanine, the CDR3 is 15 amino acids long. The DNA sequence is not available.

Study-wide findings and limitations: Blood iaTreg cells showed lower TCR diversity than other blood Treg cells, consistent with antigen-driven expansion. Synovial Treg cells shared more CDR3 sequences with iaTreg cells than with other blood Treg cells; Chao-Jaccard similarity confirmed closer relation. iaTreg TCR repertoires were found to be largely private across patients and to partially overlap with synovial Teff and blood CPL repertoires.

Libraries were prepared through the immunoSEQ multiplex PCR assay. Adaptive Biotechnologies carried out the TCRbeta CDR3 sequencing. As for the original processing: Repertoire similarity used the Chao-modified Jaccard index and median clonotype overlap from 200 random subsamples at equal sample size. The similarity analyses were run on either productive nucleotide sequences or amino acid sequences translated in silico. To compare repertoires, the researchers applied hierarchical clustering with single linkage as well as t-SNE, based on Chao-modified Jaccard distances. After normalising for sample size, the researchers measured repertoire diversity with the Renyi index across a range of alpha values. TCRdb carries this immuneACCESS record with in-frame sequences only. Its versions omit some clonotypes, under half of them owing to an unresolved V gene in the studies checked, with the rest unexplained. The V and J calls and clone size come from that table; D and trimming were worked out from the DNA. The sample's table lists a count of around 1,000 clones. 5.5% of the sample is in the top ten clones.

The rearrangement joined TRBV15 to TRBJ2-7. The source is a donor younger than 30 with juvenile idiopathic arthritis. The sample was Treg cells from blood. The cell subset or site label of this sample denotes: HLA-DR+ inflammation-associated blood Treg cells. The CDR3 amino acid sequence is: CATSRDVGSSYEQYF.